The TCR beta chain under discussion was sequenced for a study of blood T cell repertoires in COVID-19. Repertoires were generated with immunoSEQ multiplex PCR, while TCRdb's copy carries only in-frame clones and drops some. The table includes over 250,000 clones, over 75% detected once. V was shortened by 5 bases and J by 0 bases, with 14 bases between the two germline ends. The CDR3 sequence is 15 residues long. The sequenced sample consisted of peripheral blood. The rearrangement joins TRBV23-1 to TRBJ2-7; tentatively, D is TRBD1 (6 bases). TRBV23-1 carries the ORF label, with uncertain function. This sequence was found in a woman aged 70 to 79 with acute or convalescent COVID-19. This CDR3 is CASSRGHHDSYEQYF. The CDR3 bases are TGCGCCAGCAGTAGGGGACACCATGACTCCTACGAGCAGTACTTC.